In this sample, the clone carrying this T cell receptor (beta chain) turned up many times. Its antigen is still unknown. Only patients with CD8+CD57+ cell expansion on flow cytometry were chosen for sequencing. The template used for profiling TCR beta VDJ and CDR3 was genomic DNA. MiXCR was run by TCRdb on the reads, yielding one entry per CDR3 protein. The table lists approximately 170,000 distinct CDR3 sequences, about 45% of them singletons. This sample stems from a study of CD8+CD57+ T cells in acquired aplastic anemia. Study-level background: DNA from sorted CD4+ and CD8+ cells averaged roughly 3.2 ug.

Per germline, CDR1 DFQATT and CDR2 SNEGSKA (reference sequence). V was shortened by 2 bases and J by 1 base, with 14 bases between the two germline ends. This CDR3 has 16 amino acids. Regarding the study as a whole: Overlapping CD8+ CDR3 repertoires of patients and controls contained around 30 shared sequences.

This TCR was sampled from a human donor with aplastic anemia. Sequenced material: sorted CD4+, CD8+, or CD8+CD57+ T cells (not recorded which) from PBMCs. The chain has TRBV20-1 and TRBJ2-2, with D tentatively TRBD1 (6 bases). CDR3 amino acids: CSARSRQARNTGELFF. CDR3 nucleotides: TGCAGTGCTAGATCCCGACAGGCCCGGAACACCGGGGAGCTGTTTTTT.